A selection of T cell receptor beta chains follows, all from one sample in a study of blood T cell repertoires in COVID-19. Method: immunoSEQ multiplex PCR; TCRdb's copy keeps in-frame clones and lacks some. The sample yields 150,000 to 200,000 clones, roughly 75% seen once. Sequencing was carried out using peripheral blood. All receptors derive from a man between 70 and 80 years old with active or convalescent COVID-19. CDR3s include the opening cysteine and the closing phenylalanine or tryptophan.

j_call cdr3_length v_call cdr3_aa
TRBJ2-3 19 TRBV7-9 CASSLTYAVGVPSGDTQYF
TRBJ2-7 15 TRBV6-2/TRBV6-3 CASSIYWDRAYEQYF
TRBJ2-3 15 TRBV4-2 CASSQDGTNGNTQYF
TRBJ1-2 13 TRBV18 CASSPRQAEGYTF
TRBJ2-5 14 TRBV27 CASSLRDSGETQYF
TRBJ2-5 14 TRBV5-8 CASTQGLGQETQYF
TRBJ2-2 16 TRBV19 CASSGRQKTNTGELFF
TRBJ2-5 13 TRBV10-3 CAISEGGGETQYF
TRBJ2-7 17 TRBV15 CATSRTGTGTGSYEQYF
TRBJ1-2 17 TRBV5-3 CARSVLPTGGKIHGYTF
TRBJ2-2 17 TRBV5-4 CASSPPRQGLNTGELFF
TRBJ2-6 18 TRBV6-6 CASSRQVVSASGANVLTF
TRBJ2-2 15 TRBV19 CASSISGVGTGELFF
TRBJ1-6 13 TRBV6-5 CASRRVRNSPLHF
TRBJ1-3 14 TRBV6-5 CASMMGQQINTIYF
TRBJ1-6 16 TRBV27 CASSFSWDIGDSPLHF
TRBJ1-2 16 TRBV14 CASSQVGVISEPGYTF
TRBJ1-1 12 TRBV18 CASSRDSEEAFF
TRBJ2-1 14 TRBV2 CASSRDRGSNEQFF
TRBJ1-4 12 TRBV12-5 CASGFGQEKLFF
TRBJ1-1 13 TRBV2 CASTSQGNTEAFF
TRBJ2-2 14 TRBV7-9 CASSSDSFAGELFF
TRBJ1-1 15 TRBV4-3 CASSQDPIMNTEAFF
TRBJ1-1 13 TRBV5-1 CASSFNWNTEAFF
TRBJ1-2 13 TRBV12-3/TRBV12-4 CASTRQGSDGYTF
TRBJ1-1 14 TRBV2 CASRGTGGLGEAFF
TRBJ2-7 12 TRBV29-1 CSVALQNYEQYF
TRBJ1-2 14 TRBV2 CASRREIQNYGYTF
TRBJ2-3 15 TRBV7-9 CASSMVSGATDTQYF
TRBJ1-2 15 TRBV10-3 CAISESGQGAHGYTF
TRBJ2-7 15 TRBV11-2 CASSGRTSGMGEQYF
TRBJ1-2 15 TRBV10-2 CASSELTGSNYGYTF
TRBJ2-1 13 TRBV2 CASSVTYDNEQFF
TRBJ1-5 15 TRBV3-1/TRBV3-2 CASSQGPPGGQPQHF
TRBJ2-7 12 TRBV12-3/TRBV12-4 CASSFLTYEQYF
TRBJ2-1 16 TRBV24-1 CATRGKTSGRDNEQFF
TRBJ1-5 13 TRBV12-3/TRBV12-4 CASSFEGDQPQHF
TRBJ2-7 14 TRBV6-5 CASRGQGLGGEQYF
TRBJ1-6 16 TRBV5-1 CASSVGQGPYNSPLHF
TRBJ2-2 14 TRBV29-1 CSGSLGSHTGELFF
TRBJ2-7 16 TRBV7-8 CASSPQVSGATYEQYF